A single sample is the source of the 2 T cell receptor beta chains below, sequenced in a study of blood T cell repertoires in COVID-19. The assay was immunoSEQ multiplex PCR, and TCRdb's table has in-frame clones only and misses some. This table has 200,000 to 250,000 clones, approximately 80% appearing once. The specimen was peripheral blood. These receptor sequences come from an elderly woman with active or convalescent COVID-19.

This clone was observed a single time. The CDR3 nucleotides read TGTGCCAGCAGCTTAGAGTCACAGGGCGACGAGCAGTACTTC. Protein product: CASSLESQGDEQYF. The rearrangement uses TRBV7-2 and TRBJ2-7; D perhaps matches TRBD1 (6 bases). CDR1 and CDR2 from the germline V gene are SGHTA and FQGNSA. This CDR3 has 14 residues. Trimming stripped 1 base from V and 5 bases from J, with 12 bases between. Full variable domain (remainder filled in from reference TRBV7-2 and TRBJ2-7): GAGVSQSPSNKVTEKGKDVELRCDPISGHTALYWYRQSLGQGLEFLIYFQGNSAPDKSGLPSDRFSAERTGGSVSTLTIQRTQQEDSAVYLCASSLESQGDEQYFGPGTRLTVT.

This chain links TRBV6-5 with TRBJ2-5; D possibly corresponds to TRBD2 (7 bases). The CDR3 spans 15 residues. V shed 5 bases and J shed 1 base, with 14 bases lying between them. The germline CDR1 and CDR2 sequences are MNHEY and SVGAGI. In DNA form, the CDR3 reads TGTGCCAGCAGTCCTTGGGGGGGGCCCCAAGAGACCCAGTACTTC. Encoded protein: CASSPWGGPQETQYF.